One sample yielded the 3 T cell receptor beta chains listed below, sequenced in a study of spatial heterogeneity in lung cancer. TCRdb itself ran the 5' RACE reads through MiXCR, one entry per CDR3 protein. This sample yields about 53,000 distinct CDR3 sequences, of which under 7.5% are seen a single time; roughly 3% belongs to the top ten. Sample time point: sample taken at primary tumor resection. Whole RNA from tumor, nontumor lung or frozen PBMC was sequenced unsorted. The sample in question was PBMCs, obtained at surgery. The origin of the receptors is a female donor with early-stage non-small cell lung cancer.

The chain recombines TRBV6-1 with TRBJ1-6; D is ambiguous. Between the trimmed V and J ends, which lost 4 bases and 10 bases, there was a span of 17 bases. Germline V gene data show CDR1 as MNHNS and CDR2 as SASEGT. This CDR3 comprises 15 residues. CDR3 DNA sequence: TGTGCCAGCAGTGGCCTGGGCGTTTTGCGCTCACCCCTCCACTTT. This codes for CASSGLGVLRSPLHF.

This clonotype occurred many times. The DNA for the CDR3 is TGCAGTGCCGGGACCTATAGCAATCAGCCCCAGCATTTT. Amino acids: CSAGTYSNQPQHF. The V and J genes are TRBV20-1 and TRBJ1-5; D possibly corresponds to TRBD1 (5 bases). Germline V lookup: CDR1 DFQATT, CDR2 SNEGSKA (reference sequence). Between the trimmed V and J ends, which lost 6 bases and 0 bases, there was a span of 9 bases. This CDR3 region has 13 residues.

This clonotype was seen ten or more times. The rearrangement joins TRBV5-6 to TRBJ1-4, with 9 bases aligning to TRBD1. J gave up 8 bases and V 4 bases, and 6 bases lay outside the gene matches. The CDR3 loop spans 14 amino acids. Germline V gene lookup returns CDR1 SGHDT and CDR2 YYEEEE. CDR3 nucleotides: TGTGCCAGCAGCCAGGACAGGGGCGACGAAAAACTGTTTTTT. Translated: CASSQDRGDEKLFF.